Sequencing of this TCR beta chain was carried out in a study of blood T cell repertoires in COVID-19. Study background: Acute and convalescent COVID-19 specimens originated in the United States, Italy and Spain. Sources were T cells, B-cell-depleted T cells, or PBMCs; the material itself was cDNA or gDNA.

Germline CDR1 reads SGHRS; CDR2 reads YFSETQ. The CDR3 sequence is 17 residues long. V gave up 6 bases and J gave up 4 bases; unmatched junction bases: 13. As handled by the study authors: Using reference gene primer amplification, nucleated cell counts were estimated. This table comes from immunoSEQ multiplex PCR, and its TCRdb copy is limited to in-frame clones, with some not included. V and J calls plus clone size are reproduced from that table; the DNA served to infer D and trimming. The repertoire holds about 61,000 clones, with roughly 87% as singletons. The specimen sequenced was peripheral blood. The rearrangement joins TRBV5-1 to TRBJ2-2; 9 bases map to TRBD1. This receptor was identified in an elderly man in a cohort sampled during active COVID-19. The CDR3 nucleotides are TGCGCCAGCACCCTCTTCCCCGGGACAGGGATCACCGGGGAGCTGTTTTTT. This gives the protein CASTLFPGTGITGELFF.